The 5 T cell receptor beta chains presented below share a single source sample, sequenced in a study of T cell clonotyping in hematopoietic cell transplantation. As to time point: recipient sample about 28 days before transplant, after cytoreduction. The data were produced by immunoSEQ multiplex PCR, yet TCRdb's version contains in-frame clones alone and is incomplete. Counted here are roughly 30,000 clones, around 82% occurring once; the ten biggest clones make up 1.8%. This material consisted of peripheral blood mononuclear cells, taken before stem cell transplant. The source is a man aged 35 to 55 with acute myeloid leukemia. Some clones in this sample may be carry-over from other donors' samples.

This chain uses TRBV11-2 with TRBJ2-1; D call uncertain. The CDR3 runs to 14 residues. Germline lookup yields CDR1 SGHAT and CDR2 FQNNGV. V dropped 5 bases and J dropped 2 bases, with 10 bases sitting between them. CDR3 nucleotide sequence: TGTGCCAGCAGCCAAATCAGAGCCTACAATGAGCAGTTCTTC. It specifies CASSQIRAYNEQFF. Complete variable domain (other parts from reference TRBV11-2 and TRBJ2-1): EAGVAQSPRYKIIEKRQSVAFWCNPISGHATLYWYQQILGQGPKLLIQFQNNGVVDDSQLPKDRFSAERLKGVDSTLKIQPAKLEDSAVYLCASSQIRAYNEQFFGPGTRLTVL.

V and J are TRBV2 and TRBJ1-5; 7 bases match TRBD1. In germline, CDR1 is SNHLY, CDR2 FYNNEI. V trimming: 5 bases; J trimming: 4 bases; junction bases outside the gene matches: 11. This CDR3 has 16 residues. CDR3 amino acids: CASSRRQGDWNQPQHF. In DNA form, the CDR3 reads TGTGCCAGCAGTAGAAGACAGGGAGATTGGAATCAGCCCCAGCATTTT.

V gene TRBV4-1 combines with J gene TRBJ1-1; tentative D call: TRBD1 (5 bases). Between the trimmed V and J ends, which lost 2 bases and 7 bases, there was a span of 14 bases. Germline lookup yields CDR1 MGHRA and CDR2 YSYEKL. The CDR3 consists of 14 residues. CDR3 nucleotide sequence: TGCGCCAGCAGCCAATACCGGGGACCACGTGAAGCTTTCTTT. Its translation: CASSQYRGPREAFF.

This clone was seen only once. The J gene is TRBJ2-7, the V gene TRBV14; D may be TRBD2 (6 bases). From germline, CDR1 is SGHDN and CDR2 FVKESK. The V gene lost 1 base and the J gene lost 0 bases, with 10 bases spanning the gap. The CDR3 length is 15 residues. CDR3 region: CASSQGAGGSYEQYF. The CDR3 DNA reads as TGTGCCAGCAGCCAAGGGGCCGGGGGCTCCTACGAGCAGTACTTC. The variable domain in full, completed from reference TRBV14 and TRBJ2-7, reads EAGVTQFPSHSVIEKGQTVTLRCDPISGHDNLYWYRRVMGKEIKFLLHFVKESKQDESGMPNNRFLAERTGGTYSTLKVQPAELEDSGVYFCASSQGAGGSYEQYFGPGTRLTVT.

This clone was recorded a few times. The rearrangement joins TRBV9 to TRBJ2-3; D may be TRBD2 (6 bases). Trimming stripped 3 bases from V and 1 base from J, with 12 bases between. The CDR3 spans 15 residues. Germline V gives CDR1 SGDLS, CDR2 YYNGEE. The CDR3 loop reads CASSGGDYGTDTQYF. As DNA, the CDR3 is TGTGCCAGCAGCGGGGGGGATTACGGCACAGATACGCAGTATTTT.